What follows are 8 T cell receptor beta chains derived from one specimen sequenced in a study of blood T cells in healthy people across ages. PCR was performed a second time for about 6 to 12 cycles using a sample-barcoded 5' primer and a J-beta primer mix. TCRdb ran MiXCR on the 5' RACE reads and lists one entry per CDR3 protein. The table includes around 1,000,000 distinct CDR3 sequences, 20% to 25% detected once. This same sample was also taken into another study, of T cells of mothers and their children.

Sequencing was done on a sample of blood. The receptors shown here come from a girl aged 2 to 9 in good health.

This clonotype was seen a few times. The chain employs TRBV10-3 and TRBJ1-2; TRBD1 might be the D (6 bases). Trimming left V 0 bases short and J 5 bases short, with 16 bases between. The CDR3 is 16 amino acids. The germline CDR1 and CDR2 sequences are ENHRY and SYGVKD. CDR3 region: CAISESSGAPLYGYTF. For the CDR3, the DNA is TGTGCCATCAGTGAGTCGTCAGGGGCTCCCCTGTATGGCTACACCTTC.

The gene calls are TRBV6-2 or TRBV6-3 and TRBJ2-7; 7 bases align to TRBD1. CDR3 length: 14 residues. V trimming: 3 bases; J trimming: 2 bases; junction bases outside the gene matches: 4. In germline, CDR1 is MNHEY, CDR2 SVGEGT. Here the CDR3 DNA reads TGTGCCAGCAGTTATCGGACAGGACCCTACGAGCAGTACTTC. It yields the protein CASSYRTGPYEQYF.

DNA of the CDR3: TGCAGTGCTAGAGATATTTATAGGGCTTTCTTT. Translating it yields CSARDIYRAFF. The chain employs TRBV20-1 and TRBJ1-1; D unresolved. This CDR3 spans 11 amino acids. The germline V and J ends were trimmed by 0 bases and 11 bases, with 10 bases remaining between them. CDR1 is DFQATT and CDR2 is SNEGSKA in the germline V gene (reference sequence).

This clonotype was counted a few times. This rearrangement joins TRBV6-1 to TRBJ2-1; TRBD1 or TRBD2 may be the D gene (5 bases each). Germline V gene lookup returns CDR1 MNHNS and CDR2 SASEGT. The CDR3 consists of 15 residues. Trimming stripped 6 bases from V and 6 bases from J, with 18 bases between. CDR3 in amino acids: CASSGVVGDPNEQFF. DNA of the CDR3: TGTGCCAGCAGCGGAGTGGTGGGGGACCCCAATGAGCAGTTCTTC.

This clonotype was counted between two and nine times. Lacking the conserved final phenylalanine or tryptophan, this CDR3 likely reflects a read error. The genes are TRBV10-3 and TRBJ2-3, with D unclear. The V end lost 2 bases, the J end lost 4 bases, and 4 bases lay between the germline ends. Germline V gene sequence: CDR1 ENHRY, CDR2 SYGVKD. The CDR3 length is 12 residues. The CDR3 DNA follows: TGTGCCATCAGTGAGGTAGCAGATACGCAGTATTCT. It translates to CAISEVADTQYS.

This sequence joins TRBV7-2 and TRBJ2-5; D call uncertain. Per germline, CDR1 SGHTA and CDR2 FQGNSA. CDR3 size: 13 residues. Trimming pared 5 bases from V and 7 bases from J, leaving 14 bases between. CDR3 coding DNA: TGTGCCAGCAGCCTATCGATTGAAGGGACCCAGTACTTC. Encoded protein: CASSLSIEGTQYF.

This clonotype was seen a few times. V usage is TRBV12-3 or TRBV12-4 and J usage is TRBJ2-5; D tentatively reads TRBD1 or TRBD2 (5 bases each). Trimming removed 5 bases at V and 6 bases at J, with 22 bases between. This CDR3 is built from 16 residues. CDR3 residues: CASSPPGTGHRKTQYF. Here the CDR3 DNA reads TGTGCCAGCAGTCCTCCCGGGACGGGTCATAGGAAGACCCAGTACTTC.

This clonotype showed up just a few times. The chain employs TRBV2 and TRBJ2-2; D is unresolved. The germline V gene has CDR1 SNHLY and CDR2 FYNNEI. This CDR3 is 14 amino acids long. Trimming took off 7 bases at V and 0 bases at J, with 9 bases between the two ends. CDR3 nucleotide sequence: TGTGCCAGCATACACCTTCCGAACACCGGGGAGCTGTTTTTT. Translating gives CASIHLPNTGELFF. Full variable domain (outside the CDR3, taken from reference TRBV2 and TRBJ2-2): EPEVTQTPSHQVTQMGQEVILRCVPISNHLYFYWYRQILGQKVEFLVSFYNNEISEKSEIFDDQFSVERPDGSNFTLKIRSTKLEDSAMYFCASIHLPNTGELFFGEGSRLTVL.